The T cell receptor (beta chain) described here comes from a study of memory CD4+ T cells and cytomegalovirus serostatus. In the study overall: Healthy Belgian adult donors included roughly nine CMV-positive and fewer than 25 CMV-negative people. Study-level points and caveats: Each of approximately 73 CMV-associated TCRbeta sequences occurred in one to five individuals.

Germline V gives CDR1 LGHNA, CDR2 YSLEER. CDR3 length: 16 residues. The V end lost 6 bases, the J end lost 1 base, and 17 bases lay between the germline ends. As regards this clone: The antigen is undetermined.

The sort gate was single viable CD3+CD4+CD8-CD45RO+ cells for memory CD4+ T cells. Positive selection with CD4 microbeads enriched total CD4+ T cells. Original processing notes: After removing out-of-frame reads, 2.3 million or so distinct TCRbeta sequences remained. TCRdb keeps only in-frame clones here, not all; method: immunoSEQ multiplex PCR. The V and J calls and the clone size are those of that table, but D and trimming were determined from the DNA. In the table there are 61,000 or so clones, over 60% of which are singletons. This receptor was taken from an adult in good health and CMV-seronegative. Some clones in this sample may be carry-over from other donors' samples. Sequenced: memory CD4+ T cells from blood. The chain carries TRBV4-3 and TRBJ2-3; D may be TRBD2 (6 bases). CDR3 DNA: TGCGCCAGCAGTAGAATGTCGGGAGTTGGCACAGATACGCAGTATTTT. Translated: CASSRMSGVGTDTQYF.